The 10 T cell receptor beta chains below were found in one sample sequenced in a study of blood T cell repertoires in COVID-19. Produced via immunoSEQ multiplex PCR; TCRdb's table is partial and in-frame only. Of more than 25,000 clones in the sample, more than 80% were seen once. The sequenced sample was peripheral blood. The receptors here all came from a man aged 55 to 70 with acute or convalescent COVID-19.

The J gene is TRBJ1-2, the V gene TRBV7-9, with 7 bases fitting TRBD1. V lost 6 bases and J lost 2; bases outside the gene matches: 15. This CDR3 region has 17 residues. Germline V gives CDR1 SEHNR, CDR2 FQNEAQ (reference sequence). CDR3 protein: CASRRPSLQGRNYGYTF. The CDR3 DNA follows: TGTGCCAGCAGAAGGCCTAGCTTACAGGGGCGGAACTATGGCTACACCTTC.

The gene calls are TRBV6-5 and TRBJ1-2, with TRBD1 identical over 7 bases. Germline values: CDR1 MNHEY, CDR2 SVGAGI. Trimming cost V 4 bases and J 3 bases; bases outside gene matches: 8. The CDR3 consists of 15 residues. The chain's CDR3 is CASSSASGGYYGYTF. Here the CDR3 DNA reads TGTGCCAGCAGTTCCGCATCAGGGGGGTACTATGGCTACACCTTC.

The V and J genes are TRBV7-9 and TRBJ1-6; 8 nucleotides match TRBD1. V lost 3 bases, J lost 3 bases, and 4 bases stayed unmatched. From germline, CDR1 is SEHNR and CDR2 FQNEAQ (reference sequence). The CDR3 covers 16 residues. The CDR3 loop reads CASSFGQGFYNSPLHF. The CDR3 nucleotides are TGTGCCAGCAGCTTCGGACAGGGCTTCTATAATTCACCCCTCCACTTT. Combining the CDR3 with reference TRBV7-9 and TRBJ1-6 gives the whole variable domain DTGVSQNPRHKITKRGQNVTFRCDPISEHNRLYWYRQTLGQGPEFLTYFQNEAQLEKSRLLSDRFSAERPKGSFSTLEIQRTEQGDSAMYLCASSFGQGFYNSPLHFGNGTRLTVT.

V gene TRBV6-5 combines with J gene TRBJ2-5; a weak D match, TRBD1 (6 bases). Germline V CDR1 and CDR2: MNHEY, SVGAGI. CDR3 size: 16 residues. Trimming took off 4 bases at V and 5 bases at J, with 20 bases between the two ends. This chain's CDR3 is CASSSRDMPSEETQYF. In DNA, the CDR3 is TGTGCCAGCAGTTCCCGGGACATGCCTTCGGAGGAGACCCAGTACTTC.

The CDR3 bases are TGCGCCAGCAGCCAAGATGGCGCGGTAAGCTCCTACAATGAGCAGTTCTTC. Translated: CASSQDGAVSSYNEQFF. The genes are TRBV4-1 and TRBJ2-1; D gene ambiguous. V was pared by 0 bases and J by 0 bases, with 12 bases between. This CDR3 has 17 residues. Germline loops: CDR1 MGHRA, CDR2 YSYEKL.

The chain uses TRBV2 and TRBJ1-1; D gene uncertain. The CDR3 is made up of 14 amino acids. The V end lost 2 bases, the J end lost 4 bases, and 11 bases lay between the germline ends. Germline values: CDR1 SNHLY, CDR2 FYNNEI. The CDR3 spells CASSEQYGSTEAFF. CDR3 DNA sequence: TGTGCCAGCAGTGAACAATATGGGAGCACTGAAGCTTTCTTT.

The chain links TRBV9 to TRBJ1-3; D remains ambiguous. This CDR3 spans 14 amino acids. V was cut by 2 bases and J by 7 bases, with 13 bases left in between. In germline, CDR1 is SGDLS, CDR2 YYNGEE. CDR3 protein: CASSVSHLANTIYF. CDR3 coding DNA: TGTGCCAGCAGCGTGAGCCACCTTGCGAACACCATATATTTT.

This clone was counted only a few times. The chain couples TRBV3-1 (or the pseudogene TRBV3-2) to TRBJ1-2; D call uncertain. The CDR3 spans 12 residues. With 1 base removed from V and 3 bases from J, the gap between germline ends came to 3 bases. Germline V gene sequence: CDR1 LGHDT, CDR2 YNNKEL (reference sequence). Here the CDR3 reads CASSQVDYGYTF. The CDR3 nucleotides are TGTGCCAGCAGCCAAGTAGACTATGGCTACACCTTC.

The chain recombines TRBV19 with TRBJ1-2; TRBD1 agrees at 9 bases. CDR3 length equals 13 residues. The J segment lost 8 bases and the V segment lost 5 bases, leaving 6 bases of the junction unmatched. Germline V lookup: CDR1 LNHDA, CDR2 SQIVND (reference sequence). CDR3 sequence: CASSGGQGIGYTF. CDR3 DNA: TGTGCCAGTAGTGGGGGACAGGGAATCGGCTACACCTTC.

The J gene is TRBJ1-3, the V gene TRBV11-2, with 7 bases aligning to TRBD1. V lost 4 bases, J lost 6 bases, and 6 bases stayed unmatched. This CDR3 spans 14 amino acids. Germline-derived CDR1 and CDR2 are SGHAT and FQNNGV. For the CDR3, the DNA is TGTGCCAGCAGCTCGGGACAGCCTTCAAACACCATATATTTT. This sequence encodes CASSSGQPSNTIYF.